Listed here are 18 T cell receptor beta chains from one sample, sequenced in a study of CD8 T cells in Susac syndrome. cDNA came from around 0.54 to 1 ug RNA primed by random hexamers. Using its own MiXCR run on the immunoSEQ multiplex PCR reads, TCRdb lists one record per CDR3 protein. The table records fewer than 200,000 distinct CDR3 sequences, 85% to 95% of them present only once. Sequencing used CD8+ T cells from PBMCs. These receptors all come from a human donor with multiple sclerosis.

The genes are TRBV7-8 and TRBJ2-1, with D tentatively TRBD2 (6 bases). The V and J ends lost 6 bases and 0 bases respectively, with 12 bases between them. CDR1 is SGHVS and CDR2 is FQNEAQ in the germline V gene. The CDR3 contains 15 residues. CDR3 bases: TGTGCCAGCAGAATAGCGGTAAGCTCCTACAATGAGCAGTTCTTC. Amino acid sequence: CASRIAVSSYNEQFF.

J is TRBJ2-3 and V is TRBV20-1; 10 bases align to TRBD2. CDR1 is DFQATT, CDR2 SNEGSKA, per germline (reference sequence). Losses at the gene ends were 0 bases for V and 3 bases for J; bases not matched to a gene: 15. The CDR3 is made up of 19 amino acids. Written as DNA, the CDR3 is TGCAGTGCTAGAGATCATGGGAGCGGGAGGGCCGCTTGGACAGATACGCAGTATTTT. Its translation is CSARDHGSGRAAWTDTQYF.

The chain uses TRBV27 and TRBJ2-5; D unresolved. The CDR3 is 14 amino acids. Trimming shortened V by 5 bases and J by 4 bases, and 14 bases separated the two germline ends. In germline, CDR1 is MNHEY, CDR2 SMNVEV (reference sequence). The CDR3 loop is CASSGSPPRETQYF. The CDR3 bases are TGTGCCAGCAGTGGAAGTCCCCCGCGAGAGACCCAGTACTTC.

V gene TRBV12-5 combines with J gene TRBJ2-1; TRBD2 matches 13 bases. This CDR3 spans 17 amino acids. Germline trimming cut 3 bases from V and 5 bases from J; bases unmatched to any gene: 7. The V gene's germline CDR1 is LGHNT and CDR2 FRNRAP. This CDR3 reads CASGFLLGLAGHNEQFF. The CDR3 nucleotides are TGTGCTAGTGGTTTTCTACTGGGACTAGCGGGGCACAATGAGCAGTTCTTC.

The CDR3 region is CSVVISTGELFF. The CDR3 DNA sequence: TGCAGCGTTGTGATCTCCACCGGGGAGCTGTTTTTT. The chain combines TRBV29-1 with TRBJ2-2, with unresolved D. CDR3 length: 12 residues. Trimming removed 4 bases from V and 4 bases from J, with 7 bases in between. The germline CDR1 and CDR2 sequences are SQVTM and ANQGSEA.

The CDR3 DNA sequence: TGTGCCAGCAGCGCCGGGCTAGCCCCCTCCTACGAGCAGTACTTC. The encoded protein is CASSAGLAPSYEQYF. The gene calls are TRBV9 and TRBJ2-7; the D gene is possibly TRBD2 (5 bases). Germline values: CDR1 SGDLS, CDR2 YYNGEE. Trimming shortened V by 3 bases and J by 0 bases, and 13 bases separated the two germline ends. The CDR3 has 15 residues.

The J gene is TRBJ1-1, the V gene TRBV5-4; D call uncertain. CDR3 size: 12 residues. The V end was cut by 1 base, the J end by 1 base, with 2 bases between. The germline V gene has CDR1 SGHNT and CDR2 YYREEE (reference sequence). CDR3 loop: CASSLWNTEAFF. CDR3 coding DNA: TGTGCCAGCAGCTTGTGGAACACTGAAGCTTTCTTT.

The CDR3, as DNA: TGTGCCAGCAGCTTTTCGACAGGCTACGAGCAGTACTTC. Its translation: CASSFSTGYEQYF. The V gene is TRBV11-2, the J gene TRBJ2-7, with D perhaps TRBD1 (6 bases). CDR3 length: 13 amino acids. Per germline, CDR1 SGHAT and CDR2 FQNNGV. V lost 3 bases, J lost 3 bases, and 9 bases lay in between.

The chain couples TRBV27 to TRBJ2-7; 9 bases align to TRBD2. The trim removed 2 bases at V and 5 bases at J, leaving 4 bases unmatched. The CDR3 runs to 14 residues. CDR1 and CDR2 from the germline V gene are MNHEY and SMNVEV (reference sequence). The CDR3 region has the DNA TGTGCCAGCAGTTTAGTAGCGGGAGCCCACGAGCAGTACTTC. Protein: CASSLVAGAHEQYF.

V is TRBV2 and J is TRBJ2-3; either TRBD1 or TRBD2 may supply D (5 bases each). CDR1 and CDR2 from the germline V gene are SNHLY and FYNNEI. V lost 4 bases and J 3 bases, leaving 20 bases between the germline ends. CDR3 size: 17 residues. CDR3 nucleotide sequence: TGTGCCAGCAGTGGGGTGTACGGGGACGTTGGTACAGATACGCAGTATTTT. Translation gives CASSGVYGDVGTDTQYF.

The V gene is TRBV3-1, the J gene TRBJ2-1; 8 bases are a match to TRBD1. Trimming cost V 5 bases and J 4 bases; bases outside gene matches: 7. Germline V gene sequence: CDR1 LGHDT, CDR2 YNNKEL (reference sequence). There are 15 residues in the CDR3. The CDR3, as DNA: TGTGCCAGCAGCAACGACAGGGGTTCGTACAATGAGCAGTTCTTC. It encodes CASSNDRGSYNEQFF.

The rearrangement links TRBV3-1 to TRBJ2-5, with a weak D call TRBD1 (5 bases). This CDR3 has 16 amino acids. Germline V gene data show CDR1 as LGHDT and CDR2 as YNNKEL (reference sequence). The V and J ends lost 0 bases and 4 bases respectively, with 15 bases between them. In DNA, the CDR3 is TGTGCCAGCAGCCAAGATTCTGGAAGGGGTCGAGAGACCCAGTACTTC. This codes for CASSQDSGRGRETQYF.

The CDR3 loop reads CASSKGQGAYEQYF. CDR3 DNA: TGTGCCAGCAGCAAGGGGCAGGGAGCCTACGAGCAGTACTTC. The chain joins TRBV7-8 to TRBJ2-7; D may match TRBD1 or TRBD2 (5 bases each). Germline V lookup: CDR1 SGHVS, CDR2 FQNEAQ. The CDR3 is 14 amino acids. Trimming removed 5 bases at V and 2 bases at J, with 13 bases between. Based on the CDR3 plus reference TRBV7-8 and TRBJ2-7, the full variable domain is GAGVSQSPRYKVAKRGQDVALRCDPISGHVSLFWYQQALGQGPEFLTYFQNEAQLDKSGLPSDRFFAERPEGSVSTLKIQRTQQEDSAVYLCASSKGQGAYEQYFGPGTRLTVT.

The CDR3 here is CATSRSPTADTQYF. CDR3 DNA: TGTGCCACCAGCAGATCTCCAACCGCAGATACGCAGTATTTT. The chain recombines TRBV15 with TRBJ2-3; D not certain. The V and J ends lost 2 bases and 4 bases respectively, with 10 bases between them. CDR3 length: 14 amino acids. From germline, CDR1 is LNHNV and CDR2 YYDKDF (reference sequence).

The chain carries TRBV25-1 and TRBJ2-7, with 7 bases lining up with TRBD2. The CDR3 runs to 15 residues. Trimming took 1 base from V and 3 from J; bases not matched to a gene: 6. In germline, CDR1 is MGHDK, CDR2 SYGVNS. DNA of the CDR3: TGTGCCAGCAGTGAATTGGGGGGGGACCTCTACGAGCAGTACTTC. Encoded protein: CASSELGGDLYEQYF.

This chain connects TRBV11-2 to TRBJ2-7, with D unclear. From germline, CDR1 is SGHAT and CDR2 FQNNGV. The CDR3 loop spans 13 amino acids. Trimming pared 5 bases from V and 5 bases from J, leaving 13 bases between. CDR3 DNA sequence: TGTGCCAGCAGCCCAACCCCTGGGGACGAGCAGTACTTC. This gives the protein CASSPTPGDEQYF.

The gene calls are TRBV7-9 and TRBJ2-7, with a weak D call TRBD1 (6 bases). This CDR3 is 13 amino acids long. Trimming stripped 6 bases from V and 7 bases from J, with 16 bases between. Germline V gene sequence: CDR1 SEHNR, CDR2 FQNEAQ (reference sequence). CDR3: CASSQTTTGEQYF. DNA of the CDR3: TGTGCCAGCAGTCAAACGACTACAGGGGAGCAGTACTTC. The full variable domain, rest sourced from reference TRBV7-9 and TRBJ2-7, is DTGVSQNPRHKITKRGQNVTFRCDPISEHNRLYWYRQTLGQGPEFLTYFQNEAQLEKSRLLSDRFSAERPKGSFSTLEIQRTEQGDSAMYLCASSQTTTGEQYFGPGTRLTVT.

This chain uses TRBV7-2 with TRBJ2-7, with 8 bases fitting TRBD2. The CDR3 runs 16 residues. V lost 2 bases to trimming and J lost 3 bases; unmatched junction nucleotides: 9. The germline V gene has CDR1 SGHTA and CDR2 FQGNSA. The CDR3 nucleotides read TGTGCCAGCAGCTTACGGCTAGCGGGTACCTACTACGAGCAGTACTTC. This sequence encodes CASSLRLAGTYYEQYF.